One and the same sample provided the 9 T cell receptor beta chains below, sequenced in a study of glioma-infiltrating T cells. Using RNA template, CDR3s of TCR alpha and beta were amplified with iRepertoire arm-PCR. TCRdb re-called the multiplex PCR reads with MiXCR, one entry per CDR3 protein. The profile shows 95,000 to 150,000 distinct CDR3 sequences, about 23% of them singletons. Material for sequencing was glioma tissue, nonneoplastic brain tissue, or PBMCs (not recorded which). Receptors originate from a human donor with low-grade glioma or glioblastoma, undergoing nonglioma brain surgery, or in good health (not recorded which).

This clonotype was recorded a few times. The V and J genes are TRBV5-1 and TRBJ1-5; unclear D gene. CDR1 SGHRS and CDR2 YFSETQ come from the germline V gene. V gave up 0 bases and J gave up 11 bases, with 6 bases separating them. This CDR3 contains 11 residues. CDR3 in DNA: TGCGCCAGCAGCTTGGTCTCAACCCAGCATTTT. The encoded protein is CASSLVSTQHF.

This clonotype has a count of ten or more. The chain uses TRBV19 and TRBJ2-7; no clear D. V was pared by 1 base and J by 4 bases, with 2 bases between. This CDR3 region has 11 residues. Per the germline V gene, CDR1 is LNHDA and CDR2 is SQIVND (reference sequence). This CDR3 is CASSIGYEQYF. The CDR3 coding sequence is TGTGCCAGTAGTATAGGATACGAGCAGTACTTC.

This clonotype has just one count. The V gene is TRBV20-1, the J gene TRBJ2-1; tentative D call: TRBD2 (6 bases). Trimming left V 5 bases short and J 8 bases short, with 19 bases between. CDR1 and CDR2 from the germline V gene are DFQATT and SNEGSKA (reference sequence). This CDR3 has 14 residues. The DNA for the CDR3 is TGCAGTGCTTCACTAGAAGGAGGGCGGGATGAGCAGTTCTTC. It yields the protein CSASLEGGRDEQFF.

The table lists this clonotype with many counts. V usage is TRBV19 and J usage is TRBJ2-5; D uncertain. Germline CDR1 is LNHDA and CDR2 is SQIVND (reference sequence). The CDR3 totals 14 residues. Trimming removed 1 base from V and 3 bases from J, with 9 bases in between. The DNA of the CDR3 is TGTGCCAGTAGTATAGGAGCAGGAGAAGAGACCCAGTACTTC. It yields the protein CASSIGAGEETQYF.

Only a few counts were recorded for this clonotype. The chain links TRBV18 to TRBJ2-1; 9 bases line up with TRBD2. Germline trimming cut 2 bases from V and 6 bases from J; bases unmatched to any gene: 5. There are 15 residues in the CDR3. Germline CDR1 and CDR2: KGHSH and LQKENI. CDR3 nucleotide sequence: TGTGCCAGCTCACCAGTTAGCGGGAGTGGCAATGAGCAGTTCTTC. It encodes CASSPVSGSGNEQFF.

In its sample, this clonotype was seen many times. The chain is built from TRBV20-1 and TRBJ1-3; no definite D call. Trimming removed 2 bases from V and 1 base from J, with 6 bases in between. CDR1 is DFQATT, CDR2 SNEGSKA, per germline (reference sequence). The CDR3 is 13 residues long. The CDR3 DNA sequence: TGCAGTGCTAGACGGGGTTCTGGAAACACCATATATTTT. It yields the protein CSARRGSGNTIYF.

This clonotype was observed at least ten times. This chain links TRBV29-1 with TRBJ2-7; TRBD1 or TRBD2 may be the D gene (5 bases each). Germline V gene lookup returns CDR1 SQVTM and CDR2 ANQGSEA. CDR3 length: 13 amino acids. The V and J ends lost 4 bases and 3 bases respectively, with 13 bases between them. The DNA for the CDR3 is TGCAGCGTTGGAAAGGCAGGGAGCTACGAGCAGTACTTC. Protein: CSVGKAGSYEQYF.

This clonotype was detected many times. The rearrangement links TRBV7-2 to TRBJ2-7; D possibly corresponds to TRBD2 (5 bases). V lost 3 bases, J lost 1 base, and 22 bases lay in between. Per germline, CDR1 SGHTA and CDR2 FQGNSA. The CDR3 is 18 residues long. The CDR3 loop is CASSLLGNRKSGSYEQYF. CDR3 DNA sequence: TGTGCCAGCAGCTTGCTCGGGAATCGAAAAAGTGGTTCCTACGAGCAGTACTTC.

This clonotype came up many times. This CDR3 is CASSQDAPGPYEQYF. The DNA of the CDR3 is TGCGCCAGCAGCCAAGATGCTCCGGGACCCTACGAGCAGTACTTC. The gene calls are TRBV4-3 and TRBJ2-7; D tentatively fits TRBD1 or TRBD2 (5 bases each). This CDR3 is built from 15 residues. Germline values: CDR1 LGHNA, CDR2 YSLEER. With 0 bases removed from V and 2 bases from J, the gap between germline ends came to 11 bases.